Shown below are 5 T cell receptor beta chains from a single sample sequenced in a study of beta chain features in type 1 diabetes. The study reverse transcribed the entire isolated RNA, so it sequenced expressed TCRB transcripts. Clones were read by immunoSEQ multiplex PCR, and TCRdb kept only the in-frame ones, dropping some. The table lists 160,000 or so clones, approximately 62% of them singletons, with under 0.1% in the top ten. Their specific antigens are unknown. Broader study findings: TCRB CDR3s from Type 1 diabetes patients were moderately but significantly shorter in all four CD4+ subsets.

Sequencing input: naive CD4+ T cells from blood. The source of these receptors is a man aged 25-45 years with type 1 diabetes.

The V call is TRBV29-1, the J call TRBJ2-7; D not certain. The germline gives CDR1 SQVTM, CDR2 ANQGSEA. The CDR3 covers 13 residues. V lost 7 bases to trimming and J lost 7 bases, with 20 bases between them. The CDR3: CSALRPNLGEQYF. The CDR3 DNA reads TGCAGCGCACTCAGACCGAATCTCGGGGAGCAGTACTTC.

V and J are TRBV4-1 and TRBJ1-5, with TRBD1 as a possible D gene (5 bases). V was cut by 5 bases and J by 4 bases, with 12 bases left in between. Germline V gene lookup returns CDR1 MGHRA and CDR2 YSYEKL. The CDR3 is made up of 14 amino acids. CDR3 DNA: TGCGCCAGCAGCGTAGGGGCCCTAAATCAGCCCCAGCATTTT. This codes for CASSVGALNQPQHF.

The V call is TRBV27, the J call TRBJ2-7, with unresolved D. Trimming took 0 bases from V and 1 from J, leaving 13 bases between them. The CDR3 covers 16 residues. Per germline, CDR1 MNHEY and CDR2 SMNVEV (reference sequence). The CDR3 DNA reads TGTGCCAGCAGTTTATCAAGTTTTGGGCGGTCCTACGAGCAGTACTTC. Translated, it gives CASSLSSFGRSYEQYF.

As to this clone: Other DNA variants within this sample encode the same CDR3. V and J are TRBV28 and TRBJ2-3; no clear D gene. The CDR3 length is 13 residues. Trimming removed 1 base from V and 4 bases from J, with 6 bases in between. The germline gives CDR1 MDHEN, CDR2 SYDVKM. CDR3: CASSLFRADTQYF. For the CDR3, the DNA is TGTGCCAGCAGTTTATTCAGAGCAGATACGCAGTATTTT.

The rearrangement links TRBV9 to TRBJ1-1; D unresolved. The CDR3 sequence is 14 residues long. Germline-derived CDR1 and CDR2 are SGDLS and YYNGEE. V was clipped by 0 bases and J by 11 bases, with 17 bases between them. The CDR3 coding sequence is TGTGCCAGCAGCGTAGTGGACCGCGTCCCGGGGGCTTTCTTT. The encoded protein is CASSVVDRVPGAFF.